This is a list of T cell receptor beta chains from one sample in a study of blood T cell repertoires in COVID-19. Produced via immunoSEQ multiplex PCR; TCRdb's table is partial and in-frame only. This table has about 170,000 clones, around 85% appearing once. The specimen sequenced was peripheral blood. These receptors originate from a man older than 75 with COVID-19, enrolled during active disease. Both conserved end residues are part of each CDR3. Each record gives: J gene, V gene, D gene, clone size, CDR3 length, CDR3 DNA, CDR3 protein. The D gene is left open where the match is weak. Only some rows state a clone size, as once, few, many or a class for expanded clones.

>TRBJ2-1|TRBV24-1|TRBD2|NA|16
TGTGCCACCAGTGATTTGACACTAGCGGGGGGGAATGAGCAGTTCTTC
CATSDLTLAGGNEQFF
>TRBJ1-2|TRBV6-6|NA|NA|12
TGTGCCAGCAGTTACTTAGCGGCTGGCTACACCTTC
CASSYLAAGYTF
>TRBJ1-6|TRBV2|NA|NA|14
TGTGCCAGCAGCGCAGGGGCCCCCCAGACACCCCTCCACTTT
CASSAGAPQTPLHF
>TRBJ2-2|TRBV27|TRBD2|NA|15
TGTGCCAGCAGTTTAAGGGCTAGCGGACGCGGGGAGCTGTTTTTT
CASSLRASGRGELFF
>TRBJ1-1|TRBV7-2|NA|once|15
TGTGCCAGCAGCCAGACGGGACAACCGAACACTGAAGCTTTCTTT
CASSQTGQPNTEAFF
>TRBJ1-2|TRBV19|TRBD1|NA|17
TGTGCCAGTAGTATAGATGGGAACAGGGGAGCTAACTATGGCTACACCTTC
CASSIDGNRGANYGYTF
>TRBJ2-4|TRBV11-2|TRBD2|NA|17
TGTGCCAGCAGCTTCCCCTCGGTGGGCGGGGGAAAAAACATTCAGTACTTC
CASSFPSVGGGKNIQYF
>TRBJ2-7|TRBV2|TRBD1|NA|15
TGTGCCAGCACTGGCAGACAGGGCGCGGAATACGAGCAGTACTTC
CASTGRQGAEYEQYF
>TRBJ1-6|TRBV4-1|NA|NA|13
TGCGCCAGCAGCCAAGATCGGGCGGGGGCCCTCCACTTT
CASSQDRAGALHF
>TRBJ1-4|TRBV5-5|NA|NA|13
TGTGCCAGCAGCCCGAGGACAGCAGAAAAACTGTTTTTT
CASSPRTAEKLFF
>TRBJ1-1|TRBV28|NA|NA|15
TGTGCCAGCAGTTCAGAAGGGGCATCGGACACTGAAGCTTTCTTT
CASSSEGASDTEAFF
>TRBJ2-7|TRBV4-2|NA|NA|15
TGTGCCAGCAGCCGAGGGCAATCAGGGGTCTACGAGCAGTACTTC
CASSRGQSGVYEQYF
>TRBJ1-4|TRBV5-1|TRBD1|NA|14
TGCGCCAGCAGCCTGGGACAGGGGAATGAAAAACTGTTTTTT
CASSLGQGNEKLFF
>TRBJ1-5|TRBV28|NA|once|11
TGTGCCAGCAGTCAATTTCAGCCCCAGCATTTT
CASSQFQPQHF
>TRBJ1-2|TRBV7-2|TRBD1|once|16
TGTGCCAGCAGCGGCCGGGGGACAGGGGGAGGCTATGGCTACACCTTC
CASSGRGTGGGYGYTF
>TRBJ1-4|TRBV7-9|TRBD1|NA|14
TGTGCCAGCAGCCCACACAGGGGTCATGAAAAACTGTTTTTT
CASSPHRGHEKLFF
>TRBJ1-4|TRBV30|TRBD1|few|10
TGTGCCTGGACTGGGACAGGGGCAATTTTT
CAWTGTGAIF
>TRBJ1-4|TRBV6-5|NA|NA|16
TGTGCCAGCAGTTACTCGAGGGTTGCAACTAATGAAAAACTGTTTTTT
CASSYSRVATNEKLFF
>TRBJ2-5|TRBV2|NA|NA|15
TGTGCCAGCAAGGAGGGGCAGGGGGACTTTAAGACCCAGTACTTC
CASKEGQGDFKTQYF
>TRBJ2-5|TRBV19|NA|NA|11
TGTGCCAGTAGGGGCGGGGAGACCCAGTACTTC
CASRGGETQYF
>TRBJ2-7|TRBV4-3|NA|NA|14
TGCGCCAGCAGCCTCCAATGGGGCGTCTACGAGCAGTACTTC
CASSLQWGVYEQYF
>TRBJ2-4|TRBV4-3|NA|NA|13
TGCGCCAGCAGCCAAGACAGGGCAAACATTCAGTACTTC
CASSQDRANIQYF
>TRBJ2-7|TRBV7-9|NA|NA|15
TGTGCCAGCAGCTTAGCGGGCAGGGTAAGCGACGAGCAGTACTTC
CASSLAGRVSDEQYF
>TRBJ1-2|TRBV5-4|TRBD1|NA|16
TGTGCCAGCAGCTTGGAACCGATGACAGGGGGCTATGGCTACACCTTC
CASSLEPMTGGYGYTF
>TRBJ2-2|TRBV7-9|NA|NA|15
TGTGCCAGCAGCACCTACAGGGAAAACACCGGGGAGCTGTTTTTT
CASSTYRENTGELFF
>TRBJ2-7|TRBV5-1|TRBD2|NA|15
TGCGCCAGCAGACCCGGACTAGCGGCTTCCTACGAGCAGTACTTC
CASRPGLAASYEQYF
>TRBJ1-1|TRBV7-3|NA|NA|12
TGTGCCAGCAGCAAACCCGGTGGTGAAGCTTTCTTT
CASSKPGGEAFF
>TRBJ1-2|TRBV6-1|NA|NA|13
TGTGCCAGCAGTGAAACGGCAGGGGTAGGCTACACCTTC
CASSETAGVGYTF
>TRBJ1-1|TRBV3-1/TRBV3-2|NA|NA|14
TGTGCCAGCAGCCAAAGGGGCGAAAACACTGAAGCTTTCTTT
CASSQRGENTEAFF
>TRBJ2-2|TRBV6-5|TRBD2|once|15
TGTGCCAGCAGTTTCCGACTAGCGGTCACCGGGGAGCTGTTTTTT
CASSFRLAVTGELFF
>TRBJ1-5|TRBV7-6|NA|NA|12
TGTGCCAGCAGCTTACTTAATCAGCCCCAGCATTTT
CASSLLNQPQHF
>TRBJ2-3|TRBV13|TRBD2|NA|16
TGTGCCAGCGAAGAATTAGCGGGGGGACCCACAGATACGCAGTATTTT
CASEELAGGPTDTQYF
>TRBJ1-4|TRBV6-5|NA|once|13
TGTGCCAGCCTAGACAGTACTAATGAAAAACTGTTTTTT
CASLDSTNEKLFF
>TRBJ1-2|TRBV6-5|NA|NA|15
TGTGCCAGCAGTTCCGTTGCGACAGGAGGCTATGGCTACACCTTC
CASSSVATGGYGYTF
>TRBJ1-2|TRBV6-2/TRBV6-3|TRBD1|NA|19
TGTGCCAGCAGTTACTCCTTAGGACCGGGACAGACTGCTAACTATGGCTACACCTTC
CASSYSLGPGQTANYGYTF
>TRBJ1-5|TRBV6-2/TRBV6-3|TRBD1|NA|16
TGTGCCAGCAGTTCTCCTGGACAGGGGAACAATCAGCCCCAGCATTTT
CASSSPGQGNNQPQHF
>TRBJ2-4|TRBV2|TRBD2|NA|15
TGTGCCAGCAGTGGAGCGGGGGGGTCTAAAAACATTCAGTACTTC
CASSGAGGSKNIQYF
>TRBJ1-1|TRBV15|NA|NA|15
TGTGCCACCAGCCCTCCCGGGTCTTCTTCGACTGAAGCTTTCTTT
CATSPPGSSSTEAFF
>TRBJ1-2|TRBV10-3|TRBD1|NA|13
TGTGCCAACAGACAGGGGATTAACTATGGCTACACCTTC
CANRQGINYGYTF
>TRBJ1-3|TRBV4-2|NA|NA|15
TGTGCCAGCAGCCAAGATTACAGTTCTGGAAACACCATATATTTT
CASSQDYSSGNTIYF